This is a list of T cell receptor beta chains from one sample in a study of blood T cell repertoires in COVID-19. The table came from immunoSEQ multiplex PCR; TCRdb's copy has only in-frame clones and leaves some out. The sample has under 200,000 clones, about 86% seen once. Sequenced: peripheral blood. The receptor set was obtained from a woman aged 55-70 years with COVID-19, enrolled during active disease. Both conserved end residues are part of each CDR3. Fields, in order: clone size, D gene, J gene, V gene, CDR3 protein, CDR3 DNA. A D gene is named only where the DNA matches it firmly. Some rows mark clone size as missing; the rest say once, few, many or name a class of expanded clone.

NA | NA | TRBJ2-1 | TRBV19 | CASTGYNEQFF | TGTGCCAGTACGGGCTACAATGAGCAGTTCTTC
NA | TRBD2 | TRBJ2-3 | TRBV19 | CASSMGTSGTKDTQYF | TGTGCCAGTAGTATGGGGACTAGCGGAACGAAAGATACGCAGTATTTT
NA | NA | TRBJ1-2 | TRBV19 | CASSIRGWDYGYTF | TGTGCCAGTAGTATCAGGGGATGGGACTATGGCTACACCTTC
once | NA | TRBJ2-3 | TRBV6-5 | CASSYGAAYSTDTQYF | TGTGCCAGCAGTTACGGCGCGGCCTACAGCACAGATACGCAGTATTTT
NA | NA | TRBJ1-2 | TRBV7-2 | CASSAHRPGKYGYTF | TGTGCCAGCAGCGCCCACCGCCCAGGGAAATATGGCTACACCTTC
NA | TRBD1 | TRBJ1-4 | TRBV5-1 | CASSFLRGTNEKLFF | TGCGCCAGCAGCTTCCTCAGGGGGACTAATGAAAAACTGTTTTTT
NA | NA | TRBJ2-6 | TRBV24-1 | CATSDPTGSGANVLTF | TGTGCCACCAGTGATCCCACGGGCTCTGGGGCCAACGTCCTGACTTTC
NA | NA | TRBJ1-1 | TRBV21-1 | CASSIRQEHTEAFF | TGTGCCAGCAGCATTAGACAGGAGCACACTGAAGCTTTCTTT
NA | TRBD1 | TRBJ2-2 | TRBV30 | CALRQGSGELFF | TGTGCCCTACGACAGGGATCCGGGGAGCTGTTTTTT
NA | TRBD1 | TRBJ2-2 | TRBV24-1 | CATRGQGDTGELFF | TGTGCCACCAGGGGACAGGGAGACACCGGGGAGCTGTTTTTT
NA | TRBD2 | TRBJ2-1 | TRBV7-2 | CASSLPAGAPEQFF | TGTGCCAGCAGCTTACCAGCGGGAGCCCCTGAGCAGTTCTTC
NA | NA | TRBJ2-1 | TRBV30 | CAWSGYVSGDSYNEQFF | TGTGCCTGGAGCGGGTATGTCTCAGGGGACTCCTACAATGAGCAGTTCTTC
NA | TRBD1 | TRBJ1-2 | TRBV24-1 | CATSDPGQGANYGYTF | TGTGCCACCAGTGACCCGGGACAGGGGGCTAACTATGGCTACACCTTC
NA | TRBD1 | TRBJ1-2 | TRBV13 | CASSSRTGYYGYTF | TGTGCCAGCAGCTCGCGGACAGGATACTATGGCTACACCTTC
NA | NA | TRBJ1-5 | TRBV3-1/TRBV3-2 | CASSQDYSGQPQHF | TGTGCCAGCAGCCAAGATTATTCGGGTCAGCCCCAGCATTTT
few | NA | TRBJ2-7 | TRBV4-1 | CASSDQGPLYEQYF | TGCGCCAGCAGCGACCAGGGTCCCCTCTACGAGCAGTACTTC
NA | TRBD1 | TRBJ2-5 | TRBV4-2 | CASSQGGTGGRETQYF | TGTGCCAGCAGCCAAGGGGGGACAGGGGGCCGGGAGACCCAGTACTTC
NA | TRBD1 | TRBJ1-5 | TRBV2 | CASRSRDRGQPQHF | TGTGCCAGCAGAAGCCGGGACAGGGGTCAGCCCCAGCATTTT
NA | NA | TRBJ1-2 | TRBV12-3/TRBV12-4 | CASSRSYGYTF | TGTGCCAGCAGCCGCAGCTATGGCTACACCTTC
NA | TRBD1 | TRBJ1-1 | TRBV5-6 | CASSDSPGGLGNTEAFF | TGTGCCAGCAGCGACTCGCCAGGGGGCCTAGGGAACACTGAAGCTTTCTTT
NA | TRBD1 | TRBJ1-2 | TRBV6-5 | CASRTGWGYTF | TGTGCCAGCAGGACAGGGTGGGGCTACACCTTC
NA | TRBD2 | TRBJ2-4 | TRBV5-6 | CASRFATSGRNIQYF | TGTGCCAGCAGATTCGCGACTAGCGGGAGAAACATTCAGTACTTC
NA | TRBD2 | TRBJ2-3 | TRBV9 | CASSAGTSGSTDTQYF | TGTGCCAGCAGCGCCGGGACTAGCGGGAGCACAGATACGCAGTATTTT
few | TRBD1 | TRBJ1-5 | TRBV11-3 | CASRRTGKSNQPQHF | TGTGCCAGCAGACGGACAGGGAAGAGCAATCAGCCCCAGCATTTT
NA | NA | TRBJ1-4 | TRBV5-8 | CASSSPPAANEKLFF | TGTGCCAGCAGCTCCCCCCCGGCGGCTAATGAAAAACTGTTTTTT
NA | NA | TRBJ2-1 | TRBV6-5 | CASSYSYGAYNEQFF | TGTGCCAGCAGTTACTCGTACGGGGCCTACAATGAGCAGTTCTTC
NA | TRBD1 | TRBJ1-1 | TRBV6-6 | CASSYPGQGRTEAFF | TGTGCCAGCAGTTACCCGGGACAGGGGAGAACTGAAGCTTTCTTT
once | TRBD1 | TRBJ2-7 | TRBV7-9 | CASSLAGQGAHEQYF | TGTGCCAGCAGCTTAGCCGGACAGGGAGCACACGAGCAGTACTTC
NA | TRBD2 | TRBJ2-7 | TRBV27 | CASSLSTSTYEQYF | TGTGCCAGTTCCCTTTCGACTAGCACCTACGAGCAGTACTTC
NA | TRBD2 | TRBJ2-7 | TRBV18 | CASSPLNLAGGEQYF | TGTGCCAGCTCACCACTCAACCTAGCGGGAGGGGAGCAGTACTTC
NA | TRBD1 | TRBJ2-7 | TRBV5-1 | CASSNGQGGYEQYF | TGCGCCAGCAGCAACGGACAGGGAGGCTACGAGCAGTACTTC